This TCR beta chain was sequenced in a study of blood T cell repertoires in COVID-19. Study-wide background: COVID-19 samples, acute and convalescent, were from the United States, Italy and Spain. Sources were T cells, B-cell-depleted T cells, or PBMCs; the material itself was cDNA or gDNA.

All enrollees were roughly 18 to 90 years old and from roughly 26 US areas. Participants were placed into cohorts based on the clinical history they reported. Only in-frame clones appear in the TCRdb table, and some are missing; sequencing was by immunoSEQ multiplex PCR. The sample contains about 280,000 clones, around 85% of which appear only once. The CDR3 loop spans 15 amino acids. Sequenced material: PBMCs or T cells enriched from blood (not recorded which). The receptor's source is a woman aged 45-60 years who had recovered from COVID-19. V gene TRBV21-1 combines with J gene TRBJ1-4; the table assigns TRBD1, which was not confirmed against the DNA. TRBV21-1 is an annotated pseudogene. CDR3 residues: CASNTRGQQNEKLFF. The CDR3 DNA reads TGTGCCAGCAACACGCGGGGACAGCAGAATGAAAAACTGTTTTTT.